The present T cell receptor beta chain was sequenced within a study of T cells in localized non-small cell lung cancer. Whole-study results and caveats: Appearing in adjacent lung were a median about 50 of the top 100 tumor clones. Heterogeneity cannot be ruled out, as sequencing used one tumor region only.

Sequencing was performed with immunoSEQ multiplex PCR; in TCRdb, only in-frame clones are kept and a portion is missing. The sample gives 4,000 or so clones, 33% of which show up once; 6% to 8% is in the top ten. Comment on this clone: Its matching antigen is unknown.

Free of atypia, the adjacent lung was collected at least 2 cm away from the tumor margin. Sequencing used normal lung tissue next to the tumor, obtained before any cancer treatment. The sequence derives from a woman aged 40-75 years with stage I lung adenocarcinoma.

This CDR3 reads CASSRLGQVSYEQYF. The CDR3 DNA is TGTGCCAGCAGTCGGTTGGGACAGGTGTCCTACGAGCAGTACTTC. This chain joins TRBV6-8 and TRBJ2-7, with TRBD1 identical over 8 bases. Per the germline V gene, CDR1 is MNHGY and CDR2 is SAAAGT. The trim removed 5 bases at V and 1 base at J, leaving 7 bases unmatched. The length of the CDR3 is 15 residues.